One T cell receptor (beta chain) is described in this entry. The antigen is not known. Using immunoSEQ multiplex PCR, the repertoire was profiled, and TCRdb retains in-frame clones only, with some absent. The sample includes about 580,000 clones, 95% to 98% of them seen just once. Naive CD8 cells comprised CD45RO-negative, CCR7-positively selected cells, excluding terminally differentiated effector memory CD45RA+ cells. The data were taken from a study of shared clonotypes between healthy human individuals. Study at large: Two women and a few men aged 18 to 49 made up the donors.

General study results and limits: The generation probabilities recorded for non-shared clonotypes fell below those of clonotypes shared by all four donors. Approximately 5.4% of naive CD4 clonotypes were common to several donors.

Trimming removed 1 base at V and 3 bases at J, with 11 bases between. The CDR3 length is 14 residues. Germline-derived CDR1 and CDR2 are SGHRS and YFSETQ. The sequenced sample was naive CD8+ T cells sorted from blood. The receptor was derived from a man aged 30 to 39 in good health. The rearrangement uses TRBV5-1 and TRBJ2-7, with TRBD2 as a possible D gene (6 bases). CDR3 sequence reads: CASSLFPGDYEQYF. Here the CDR3 DNA reads TGCGCCAGCAGCTTGTTTCCGGGAGACTACGAGCAGTACTTC.